These T cell receptor beta chains were read from a single sample in a study of OX40 agonist ivuxolimab in advanced cancers. Repertoires were generated with immunoSEQ multiplex PCR, while TCRdb's copy carries only in-frame clones and drops some. This repertoire shows some 83,000 clones, about 86% found once; its top ten account for under 7.5%. Sequencing used CD4+ or CD8+ T cells sorted from blood, obtained in a trial of the OX40 agonist ivuxolimab. The source is an adult with an advanced solid tumor such as melanoma, head and neck, liver or kidney cancer. CDR3s include the opening cysteine and the closing phenylalanine or tryptophan. D genes are given only for firm matches. The listing skips clone size in some rows; elsewhere it reads once, few, many or a size class.

>many|13|-|TRBJ2-7|TRBV7-9
TGTGCCAGCAGCTTAGGAGCTACAGCCGAGCAGTACTTC
CASSLGATAEQYF
>-|15|-|TRBJ2-7|TRBV19
TGTGCCAGTAGTATAGCAGGGTTTTACTCCTACGAGCAGTACTTC
CASSIAGFYSYEQYF
>-|15|-|TRBJ2-1|TRBV12-5
TGTGCTAGTGGTTTGGGGACCGCGCTTCATAATGAGCAGTTCTTC
CASGLGTALHNEQFF
>few|12|-|TRBJ2-7|TRBV15
TGTGCCACCAGCAGAGATGGATACGAGCAGTACTTC
CATSRDGYEQYF
>-|15|TRBD2|TRBJ2-7|TRBV9
TGTGCCAGCAGCACTAGCGGGGCGAGCTCCTACGAGCAGTACTTC
CASSTSGASSYEQYF
>-|16|TRBD2|TRBJ2-3|TRBV6-4
TGTGCCAGCAGTGACTCTAGCGGGGGGGCCACAGATACGCAGTATTTT
CASSDSSGGATDTQYF
>-|16|TRBD1|TRBJ1-5|TRBV19
TGTGCCAGTAGTACCCCGGGACAGGGCGGCAATCAGCCCCAGCATTTT
CASSTPGQGGNQPQHF
>-|14|-|TRBJ2-3|TRBV7-2
TGTGCCAGCAGCCCCAGGGAGAACACAGATACGCAGTATTTT
CASSPRENTDTQYF
>-|13|TRBD1|TRBJ1-1|TRBV29-1
TGCAGCGTTTCAAGACAGGGGAGCACTGAAGCTTTCTTT
CSVSRQGSTEAFF
>once|14|-|TRBJ2-7|TRBV5-6
TGTGCCAGCAGCTTAGGCGGGACGACCTACGAGCAGTACTTC
CASSLGGTTYEQYF
>-|14|TRBD1|TRBJ1-3|TRBV6-6
TGTGCCAGCAGGCTTGTGGACAGGGGAAACACCATATATTTT
CASRLVDRGNTIYF
>few|15|TRBD1|TRBJ1-2|TRBV5-1
TGCGCCAGCAGCGCCGGACAGGGTGCTGTTTCTGGCTACACCTTC
CASSAGQGAVSGYTF
>-|14|TRBD1|TRBJ2-7|TRBV7-9
TGTGCCAGCAGCCATGGACAGGTCGCCTACGAGCAGTACTTC
CASSHGQVAYEQYF
>-|16|-|TRBJ2-1|TRBV19
TGTGCCAGTAGTATAGGAGGCGCGAGCTCCTACAATGAGCAGTTCTTC
CASSIGGASSYNEQFF
>-|13|-|TRBJ2-7|TRBV25-1
TGTGCCAGCAGGAGGGGGTATTCCTACGAGCAGTACTTC
CASRRGYSYEQYF
>-|16|TRBD1|TRBJ2-5|TRBV7-9
TGTGCCAGCAGCAACCGGGACAGGGGGACGGATGAGACCCAGTACTTC
CASSNRDRGTDETQYF
>-|15|TRBD1|TRBJ1-1|TRBV4-2
TGTGCCAGCAGCCAAGCAGGGGGAGGGAACACTGAAGCTTTCTTT
CASSQAGGGNTEAFF
>-|15|TRBD1|TRBJ1-3|TRBV9
TGTGCCAGCAGCGTAGGGGACAGGGATGGAAACACCATATATTTT
CASSVGDRDGNTIYF
>-|14|-|TRBJ2-5|TRBV2
TGTGCCAGCAGTAGGGACAGCGGAGGGGAGACCCAGTACTTC
CASSRDSGGETQYF
>-|14|-|TRBJ2-7|TRBV7-2
TGTGCCAGCAGCTTTCAAAGGGGGACCTACGAGCAGTACTTC
CASSFQRGTYEQYF
>-|15|TRBD1|TRBJ1-2|TRBV9
TGTGCCAGCAGCGGAGGGGACAGGGGGCCGAGGGGCTACACCTTC
CASSGGDRGPRGYTF
>-|11|-|TRBJ2-7|TRBV5-8
TGTGCCAGCAGCCCCCGCGTCGAGCAGTACTTC
CASSPRVEQYF
>-|15|TRBD2|TRBJ2-3|TRBV6-5
TGTGCCAGCAGCCCTAGCGGGATCCCCCCCTATACGCAGTATTTT
CASSPSGIPPYTQYF
>-|15|TRBD1|TRBJ1-6|TRBV5-6
TGTGCCAGCAGCGCATGGGGACAGTCGGCATCACCCCTCCACTTT
CASSAWGQSASPLHF
>-|15|-|TRBJ2-3|TRBV2
TGTGCCAGCAGAGTCAGGAATCTGGGCACAGATACGCAGTATTTT
CASRVRNLGTDTQYF
>-|20|-|TRBJ1-4|TRBV30
TGTGCCTGGAGAGTGAGCCGGACAATCTTCCCTCGGAGGGATAATGAAAAACTGTTTTTT
CAWRVSRTIFPRRDNEKLFF
>-|14|-|TRBJ2-7|TRBV7-8
TGTGCCAGCAGCTTAGCGGGGTTTTTCTACGAGCAGTACTTC
CASSLAGFFYEQYF
>-|13|-|TRBJ2-2|TRBV5-6
TGTGCCAGCAGCGGACAGTTCACCGGGGAGCTGTTTTTT
CASSGQFTGELFF
>-|13|-|TRBJ1-3|TRBV19
TGTGCCAGTTTGACTGACTCTGGAAACACCATATATTTT
CASLTDSGNTIYF
>-|13|-|TRBJ2-2|TRBV29-1
TGCAGCGTTCAACTTCCCAACACCGGGGAGCTGTTTTTT
CSVQLPNTGELFF
>once|16|TRBD1|TRBJ2-2|TRBV19
TGTGCCAGTAGTATTTACAGGGGGCAAAGCACCGGGGAGCTGTTTTTT
CASSIYRGQSTGELFF
>-|15|TRBD2|TRBJ2-7|TRBV4-3
TGCGCCAGCAGCCAAGAGACCGGGAGGGACATGGAGCAGTACTTC
CASSQETGRDMEQYF
>-|14|TRBD1|TRBJ2-2|TRBV6-4
TGTGCCAGCCCGGGACAGAAGAAGCGAGGGGAGCTGTTTTTT
CASPGQKKRGELFF
>-|17|TRBD1|TRBJ1-1|TRBV19
TGTGCCAGTAGTATACGGACAGGTGGGAGAGGGAACACTGAAGCTTTCTTT
CASSIRTGGRGNTEAFF
>-|17|-|TRBJ2-7|TRBV7-8
TGTGCCAGCAGCTTAGCCGTATCTCGCGACTGGGCCTACGAGCAGTACTTC
CASSLAVSRDWAYEQYF
>-|18|TRBD2|TRBJ2-1|TRBV7-9
TGTGCCAGCAGCTTCCGCGGGACTAGCGGGAGGTCCTACAATGAGCAGTTCTTC
CASSFRGTSGRSYNEQFF
>-|12|-|TRBJ2-3|TRBV11-2
TGTGCCAGCAGCTTAAACGTAGATACGCAGTATTTT
CASSLNVDTQYF
>few|15|-|TRBJ2-1|TRBV5-1
TGCGCCAGCAGCGAGATGTCCCCTTCCTACAATGAGCAGTTCTTC
CASSEMSPSYNEQFF
>few|15|TRBD1|TRBJ1-2|TRBV19
TGTGCCAGTAGTCCTCGACAGGGGAAAAGCATTGGCTACACCTTC
CASSPRQGKSIGYTF
>-|14|-|TRBJ1-1|TRBV7-2
TGTGCCAGCAGCTTAGCAGGGGTGAACACTGAAGCTTTCTTT
CASSLAGVNTEAFF
>-|15|-|TRBJ1-3|TRBV4-2
TGTGCCAGCAGCCAAAGCTGGGCATCTGGAAACACCATATATTTT
CASSQSWASGNTIYF
>-|15|-|TRBJ2-3|TRBV6-5
TGTGCCAGCAGTTACCTCGGACCGGGCACAGATACGCAGTATTTT
CASSYLGPGTDTQYF